This TCR beta chain emerged from a study of early T cells in non-severe SARS-CoV-2 infection. Overall study: The chains were unpaired, and the sequenced material was bulk RNA from unsorted whole blood. Study observations and caveats: A preference for anti-spike CD8 responses marked VDJdb matching, which missed private and CD4 specificities.

Molecules of cDNA were individually given unique molecular identifiers that were attached to them. TCRdb re-derived calls from the 5' RACE reads in MiXCR, one entry per CDR3 protein. The sample contains approximately 76,000 distinct CDR3 sequences, about 12% of which appear only once. CDR3 length equals 13 residues. The V gene's germline CDR1 is MGHDK and CDR2 SYGVNS. V shed 7 bases and J shed 0 bases, with 7 bases lying between them. Only a few counts were recorded for this clonotype. What it binds is not known. J is TRBJ2-1 and V is TRBV25-1; D is unclear. Sequences were obtained from whole blood. This receptor was obtained from an adult who was a healthcare worker with PCR-confirmed SARS-CoV-2 infection or an uninfected control (not recorded which). The CDR3 reads CASKQSSYNEQFF. The CDR3 nucleotides are TGTGCCAGCAAACAAAGCTCCTACAATGAGCAGTTCTTC.